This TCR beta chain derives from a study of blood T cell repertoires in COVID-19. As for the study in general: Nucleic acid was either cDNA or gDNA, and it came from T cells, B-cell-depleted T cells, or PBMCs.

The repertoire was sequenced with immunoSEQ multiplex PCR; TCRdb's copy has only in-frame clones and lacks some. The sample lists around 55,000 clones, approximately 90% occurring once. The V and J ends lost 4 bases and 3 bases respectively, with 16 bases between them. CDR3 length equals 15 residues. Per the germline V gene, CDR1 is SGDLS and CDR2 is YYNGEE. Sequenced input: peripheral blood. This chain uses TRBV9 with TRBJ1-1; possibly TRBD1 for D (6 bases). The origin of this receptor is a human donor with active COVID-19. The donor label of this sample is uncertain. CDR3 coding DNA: TGTGCCAGCAGCAATCGACAGGTGGCGGACACTGAAGCTTTCTTT. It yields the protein CASSNRQVADTEAFF.